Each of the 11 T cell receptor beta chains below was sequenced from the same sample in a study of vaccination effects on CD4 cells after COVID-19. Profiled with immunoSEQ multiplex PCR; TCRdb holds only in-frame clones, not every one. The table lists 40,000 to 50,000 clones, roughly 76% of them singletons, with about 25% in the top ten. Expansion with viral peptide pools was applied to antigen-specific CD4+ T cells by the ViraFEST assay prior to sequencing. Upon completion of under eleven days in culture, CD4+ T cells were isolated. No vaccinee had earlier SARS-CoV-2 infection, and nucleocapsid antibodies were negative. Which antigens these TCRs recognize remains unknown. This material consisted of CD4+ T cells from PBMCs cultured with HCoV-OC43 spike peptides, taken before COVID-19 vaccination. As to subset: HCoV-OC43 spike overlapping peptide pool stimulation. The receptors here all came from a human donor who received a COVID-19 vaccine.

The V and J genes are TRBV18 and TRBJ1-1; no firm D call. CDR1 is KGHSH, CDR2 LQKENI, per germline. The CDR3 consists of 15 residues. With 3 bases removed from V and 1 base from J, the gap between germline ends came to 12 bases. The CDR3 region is CASSPLYERNTEAFF. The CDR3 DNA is TGTGCCAGCTCACCTCTATATGAGCGGAACACTGAAGCTTTCTTT.

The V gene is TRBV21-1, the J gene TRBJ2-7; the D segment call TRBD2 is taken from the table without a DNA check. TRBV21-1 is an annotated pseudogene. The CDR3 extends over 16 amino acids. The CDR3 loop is CASSKGSSGAPYEQYF. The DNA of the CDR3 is TGTGCCAGCAGCAAAGGGAGTAGCGGGGCACCCTACGAGCAGTACTTC.

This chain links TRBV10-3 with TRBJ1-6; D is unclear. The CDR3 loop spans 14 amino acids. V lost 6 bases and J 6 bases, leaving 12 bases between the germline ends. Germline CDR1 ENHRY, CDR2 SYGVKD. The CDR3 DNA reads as TGTGCCATCAGGGTAACGGGGTCTAATTCACCCCTCCACTTT. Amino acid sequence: CAIRVTGSNSPLHF.

The DNA for the CDR3 is TGTGCCAGCAGCTCCAGGGATATTGGCACCGGGGAGCTGTTTTTT. Translating gives CASSSRDIGTGELFF. The V and J genes are TRBV5-4 and TRBJ2-2; TRBD1 is a possible D gene (5 bases). The CDR3 loop spans 15 amino acids. Trimming pared 3 bases from V and 4 bases from J, leaving 13 bases between. Germline CDR1 is SGHNT and CDR2 is YYREEE (reference sequence).

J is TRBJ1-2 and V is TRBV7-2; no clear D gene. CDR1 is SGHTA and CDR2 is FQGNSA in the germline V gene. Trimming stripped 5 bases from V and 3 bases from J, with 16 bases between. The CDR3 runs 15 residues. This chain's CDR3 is CASSPSQVQYYGYTF. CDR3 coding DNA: TGTGCCAGCAGCCCCAGTCAGGTCCAATACTATGGCTACACCTTC.

The CDR3 reads CASSERLAVEYEQYF. In nucleotides, the CDR3 is TGTGCCAGCAGTGAGAGACTAGCGGTTGAATACGAGCAGTACTTC. This sequence joins TRBV6-1 and TRBJ2-7; 9 nucleotides align to TRBD2. The CDR3 length is 15 residues. From germline, CDR1 is MNHNS and CDR2 SASEGT. V was pared by 3 bases and J by 4 bases, with 7 bases of the junction left unmatched.

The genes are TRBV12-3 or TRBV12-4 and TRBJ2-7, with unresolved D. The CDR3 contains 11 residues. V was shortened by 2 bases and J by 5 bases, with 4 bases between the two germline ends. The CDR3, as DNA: TGTGCCAGCAGTTTAAAAAACGAGCAGTACTTC. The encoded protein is CASSLKNEQYF.

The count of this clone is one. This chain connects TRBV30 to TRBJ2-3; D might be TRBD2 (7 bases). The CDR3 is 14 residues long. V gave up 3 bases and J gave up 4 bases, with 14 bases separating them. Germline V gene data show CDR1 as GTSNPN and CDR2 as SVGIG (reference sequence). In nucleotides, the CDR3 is TGTGCCTGGAGCAGGGGCGGGAGTGCAGATACGCAGTATTTT. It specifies CAWSRGGSADTQYF.

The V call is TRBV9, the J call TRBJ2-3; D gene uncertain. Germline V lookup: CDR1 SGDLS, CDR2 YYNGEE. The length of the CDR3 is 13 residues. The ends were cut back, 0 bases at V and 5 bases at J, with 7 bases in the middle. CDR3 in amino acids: CASSVVSGDTQYF. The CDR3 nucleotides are TGTGCCAGCAGCGTAGTTTCAGGAGATACGCAGTATTTT.

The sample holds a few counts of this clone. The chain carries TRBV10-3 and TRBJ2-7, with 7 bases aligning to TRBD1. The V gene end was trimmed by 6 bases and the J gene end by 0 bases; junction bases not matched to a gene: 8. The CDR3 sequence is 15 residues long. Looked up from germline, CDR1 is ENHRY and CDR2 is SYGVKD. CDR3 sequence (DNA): TGTGCCATCAGACAAGACAGGGTGAGCTCCTACGAGCAGTACTTC. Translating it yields CAIRQDRVSSYEQYF.

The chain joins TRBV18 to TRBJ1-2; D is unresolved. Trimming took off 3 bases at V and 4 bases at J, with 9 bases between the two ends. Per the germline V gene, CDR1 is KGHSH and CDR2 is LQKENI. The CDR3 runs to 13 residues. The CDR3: CASSPSGGYGYTF. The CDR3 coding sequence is TGTGCCAGCTCACCGTCAGGAGGCTATGGCTACACCTTC.